This passage covers 23 T cell receptor beta chains from one sample sequenced in a study of OX40 agonist ivuxolimab in advanced cancers. Using immunoSEQ multiplex PCR, the repertoire was profiled, and TCRdb retains in-frame clones only, with some absent. The profile covers some 45,000 clones, with more than 75% appearing a single time and over 0.35% taken by the ten largest. Sequencing was performed on CD4+ or CD8+ T cells sorted from blood, taken in a trial of the OX40 agonist ivuxolimab. These receptors all come from an adult with an advanced solid tumor such as melanoma, head and neck, liver or kidney cancer.

The chain is built from TRBV2 and TRBJ2-7, with 7 bases aligning to TRBD2. The V and J ends lost 6 bases and 5 bases, in that order; junction bases with no gene match: 16. Germline CDR1 SNHLY, CDR2 FYNNEI. This CDR3 contains 16 residues. The CDR3 loop reads CASSSRGGRGFNEQYF. In DNA, the CDR3 is TGTGCCAGCAGCTCTCGTGGCGGGAGAGGATTCAACGAGCAGTACTTC.

This clone was seen more than once but under ten times. V is TRBV18 and J is TRBJ2-1; 10 nucleotides agree with TRBD2. The CDR3 extends over 22 amino acids. V lost 1 base to trimming and J lost 0 bases; unmatched junction nucleotides: 18. In germline, CDR1 is KGHSH, CDR2 LQKENI. The CDR3 nucleotides read TGTGCCAGCTCACCACTGCTAGCGGGAGTTTTATACCGAAGAGACTCCTACAATGAGCAGTTCTTC. This gives the protein CASSPLLAGVLYRRDSYNEQFF.

This clone came up once. The V gene is TRBV5-5, the J gene TRBJ2-7; possible D gene TRBD1, 6 bases. V gave up 7 bases and J gave up 4 bases, with 9 bases separating them. The CDR3 has 11 amino acids. CDR1 SGHKS and CDR2 YYEKEE come from the germline V gene (reference sequence). The CDR3 DNA is TGTGCCAGCGGGGACACTTACGAGCAGTACTTC. Amino acid sequence: CASGDTYEQYF.

The J gene is TRBJ1-5, the V gene TRBV9; TRBD1 is a possible D gene (5 bases). Trimming removed 3 bases at V and 0 bases at J, with 7 bases between. The germline V gene encodes CDR1 SGDLS and CDR2 YYNGEE. CDR3 length: 14 amino acids. CDR3 region: CASSGQGSNQPQHF. The CDR3 DNA sequence: TGTGCCAGCAGCGGGCAGGGTAGCAATCAGCCCCAGCATTTT. Full variable domain (rest looked up from reference TRBV9 and TRBJ1-5): DSGVTQTPKHLITATGQRVTLRCSPRSGDLSVYWYQQSLDQGLQFLIQYYNGEERAKGNILERFSAQQFPDLHSELNLSSLELGDSALYFCASSGQGSNQPQHFGDGTRLSIL.

This clone was seen just once. This chain uses TRBV5-4 with TRBJ2-3; D possibly corresponds to TRBD1 (6 bases). The CDR3 covers 16 residues. V was pared by 3 bases and J by 1 base, with 15 bases between. Germline loops: CDR1 SGHNT, CDR2 YYREEE (reference sequence). CDR3 sequence (DNA): TGTGCCAGCAGCTCTTATACGACAGGTGGCACAGATACGCAGTATTTT. Residues: CASSSYTTGGTDTQYF.

The genes are TRBV27 and TRBJ2-4, with 8 nucleotides matching TRBD1. CDR3 size: 12 residues. The J segment lost 8 bases and the V segment lost 5 bases, leaving 2 bases of the junction unmatched. Germline loops: CDR1 MNHEY, CDR2 SMNVEV (reference sequence). The CDR3 DNA is TGTGCCAGCAGTCCACAGGGGGACATTCAGTACTTC. This encodes CASSPQGDIQYF.

This sequence joins TRBV7-2 and TRBJ2-1; D assignment may be TRBD1 or TRBD2 (6 bases each). CDR1 is SGHTA, CDR2 FQGNSA, per germline. The CDR3 runs 16 residues. Trimming removed 5 bases at V and 7 bases at J, with 21 bases between. The CDR3 spells CASSPPGGLFLNEQFF. The CDR3 bases are TGTGCCAGCAGCCCCCCCGGGGGCCTTTTTTTAAATGAGCAGTTCTTC.

V gene TRBV7-2 combines with J gene TRBJ2-5; 8 positions agree with TRBD2. Gene TRBJ2-7 matches the end of the DNA better, so the J call may be wrong. Germline CDR1 SGHTA, CDR2 FQGNSA. The CDR3 sequence is 16 residues long. CDR3 protein: CASSLDRAGGLGEQYF. The CDR3 coding sequence is TGTGCCAGCAGCTTAGATCGGGCGGGGGGCCTCGGCGAGCAGTACTTC.

The chain links TRBV7-9 to TRBJ1-2; a weak D match, TRBD1 (6 bases). CDR3 length: 13 amino acids. The V gene lost 5 bases and the J gene lost 6 bases, with 13 bases spanning the gap. Germline assignment: CDR1 SEHNR and CDR2 FQNEAQ (reference sequence). The CDR3 reads CASSPTGLDGYTF. The CDR3 DNA follows: TGTGCCAGCAGCCCAACAGGGCTGGATGGCTACACCTTC.

The chain has TRBV6-1 and TRBJ2-3; 12 bases align to TRBD1. The ends lost 10 bases at V and 6 bases at J; junction bases unmatched: 8. The CDR3 sequence is 14 residues long. Germline CDR1 MNHNS, CDR2 SASEGT. This CDR3 is CATVSGQGADTQYF. The CDR3 DNA reads as TGTGCCACTGTGTCGGGACAGGGGGCGGATACGCAGTATTTT.

V gene TRBV6-6 combines with J gene TRBJ1-6, with 7 bases that match TRBD1. The germline gives CDR1 MNHNY, CDR2 SVGAGI (reference sequence). There are 15 residues in the CDR3. Germline trimming cut 5 bases from V and 9 bases from J; bases unmatched to any gene: 10. The CDR3 bases are TGTGCCAGCAGTCCTCCGACAGGGAACGGTTCACCCCTCCACTTT. Translating it yields CASSPPTGNGSPLHF.

J is TRBJ2-7 and V is TRBV6-6; 9 bases are a match to TRBD1. Germline CDR1 and CDR2: MNHNY and SVGAGI (reference sequence). This CDR3 has 15 amino acids. V shed 5 bases, J shed 2 bases, and the junction held 7 bases outside the gene matches. The DNA for the CDR3 is TGTGCCAGCAGTACCCGGGACAGGGTAACCTACGAGCAGTACTTC. This gives the protein CASSTRDRVTYEQYF.

The chain is built from TRBV4-2 and TRBJ2-2; perhaps TRBD2 as D (6 bases). The CDR3 has 19 residues. The V end lost 4 bases, the J end lost 3 bases, and 24 bases lay between the germline ends. Germline V lookup: CDR1 LGHNA, CDR2 YNFKEQ. The CDR3 sequence is CASSPLRASLGGHTGELFF. In nucleotides, the CDR3 is TGTGCCAGCAGCCCGCTTCGGGCATCACTGGGGGGACACACCGGGGAGCTGTTTTTT.

Only one count was recorded for this clone. The chain carries TRBV28 and TRBJ2-7, with 9 bases aligning to TRBD2. V was clipped by 2 bases and J by 4 bases; unmatched bases: 12. The CDR3 has 17 residues. Germline CDR1 and CDR2: MDHEN and SYDVKM. CDR3: CASSLRIGLAMAYEQYF. As DNA, the CDR3 is TGTGCCAGCAGTTTAAGGATAGGACTAGCGATGGCTTACGAGCAGTACTTC.

The CDR3 protein is CASRNRGLGYGYTF. The CDR3 DNA sequence: TGTGCCAGCAGAAACAGGGGGCTCGGCTATGGCTACACCTTC. The rearrangement uses TRBV6-5 and TRBJ1-2, with 9 bases identical to TRBD1. The V gene end was trimmed by 6 bases and the J gene end by 4 bases; junction bases not matched to a gene: 6. This CDR3 has 14 amino acids. CDR1 is MNHEY and CDR2 is SVGAGI in the germline V gene.

This chain connects TRBV5-1 to TRBJ2-3, with 10 bases fitting TRBD2. There are 17 residues in the CDR3. The junction had 10 bases not matched to a gene; V was cut back by 0 bases and J by 6 bases. Germline V gene sequence: CDR1 SGHRS, CDR2 YFSETQ. The CDR3 here is CASSLGWTSGSSDTQYF. In nucleotides, the CDR3 is TGCGCCAGCAGCTTGGGTTGGACTAGCGGTTCCTCCGATACGCAGTATTTT.

The chain is built from TRBV30 and TRBJ2-7; a possible D gene is TRBD2 (7 bases). The CDR3 length is 15 residues. V was shortened by 2 bases and J by 6 bases, with 20 bases between the two germline ends. Germline loops: CDR1 GTSNPN, CDR2 SVGIG (reference sequence). The CDR3 coding sequence is TGTGCCTGGAGTCCCACGGGTTCGGGGGGCCGCGAGCAGTACTTC. Amino acid sequence: CAWSPTGSGGREQYF.

This sequence joins TRBV27 and TRBJ2-7; weak D call: TRBD1 (6 bases). V shed 1 base and J shed 2 bases, with 12 bases lying between them. Per germline, CDR1 MNHEY and CDR2 SMNVEV (reference sequence). This CDR3 has 15 amino acids. The chain's CDR3 is CASSLFLGGTYEQYF. DNA of the CDR3: TGTGCCAGCAGTTTATTCTTAGGGGGAACCTACGAGCAGTACTTC.

This sequence joins TRBV28 and TRBJ1-5; TRBD1 matches at 9 bases. Trimming at V came to 6 bases and at J to 9 bases, leaving 9 bases not matched to a gene. Germline V gives CDR1 MDHEN, CDR2 SYDVKM. This CDR3 is 14 amino acids long. CDR3 residues: CASSKGTGSSPQHF. As DNA, the CDR3 is TGTGCCAGCAGCAAAGGGACAGGGAGTTCGCCCCAGCATTTT.

This chain links TRBV4-2 with TRBJ2-3, with a possible D match to TRBD2 (6 bases). The CDR3 sequence is 13 residues long. The V end was cut by 1 base, the J end by 6 bases, with 8 bases between. Germline V lookup: CDR1 LGHNA, CDR2 YNFKEQ. The CDR3 coding sequence is TGTGCCAGCAGCCAAGGGCGGGGCGATACGCAGTATTTT. It codes for CASSQGRGDTQYF.

The chain is built from TRBV5-1 and TRBJ1-1; D uncertain. Germline V gives CDR1 SGHRS, CDR2 YFSETQ. V was clipped by 5 bases and J by 1 base, with 9 bases between them. The CDR3 is made up of 13 amino acids. The CDR3 region is CASRVVSNTEAFF. The CDR3 DNA reads as TGCGCCAGCAGGGTTGTTTCGAACACTGAAGCTTTCTTT.

V gene TRBV19 combines with J gene TRBJ1-1, with a possible D match to TRBD1 (5 bases). The germline V gene encodes CDR1 LNHDA and CDR2 SQIVND (reference sequence). The CDR3 runs 17 residues. The V and J ends lost 4 bases and 0 bases respectively, with 18 bases between them. CDR3 amino acids: CASSRDQGAIMNTEAFF. The CDR3 bases are TGTGCCAGTAGTAGAGACCAGGGTGCGATCATGAACACTGAAGCTTTCTTT.

The chain is built from TRBV5-4 and TRBJ1-6; maybe TRBD1 (6 bases). The V gene's germline CDR1 is SGHNT and CDR2 YYREEE (reference sequence). This CDR3 has 17 residues. The germline V and J ends were trimmed by 0 bases and 0 bases, with 10 bases remaining between them. This chain's CDR3 is CASSLVQGNSYNSPLHF. DNA of the CDR3: TGTGCCAGCAGCTTGGTTCAGGGGAACTCCTATAATTCACCCCTCCACTTT. Looking up the rest from reference TRBV5-4 and TRBJ1-6 gives the full variable domain: ETGVTQSPTHLIKTRGQQVTLRCSSQSGHNTVSWYQQALGQGPQFIFQYYREEENGRGNFPPRFSGLQFPNYSSELNVNALELDDSALYLCASSLVQGNSYNSPLHFGNGTRLTVT.